This T cell receptor beta chain was captured in a study of T cell responses to AZD1222 COVID-19 vaccine. Turning to this clone: The antigen is not known.

Germline CDR1 and CDR2: MNHEY and SVGAGI. The J segment lost 6 bases and the V segment lost 6 bases, leaving 10 bases of the junction unmatched. The CDR3 covers 15 residues. Method: immunoSEQ multiplex PCR; TCRdb's copy keeps in-frame clones and lacks some. This table has 75,000 to 100,000 clones, about nine tenths appearing once. Overall study results and limits: Clonal diversity was possibly underestimated, and white British individuals and females predominated among donors. No day 14 peak samples; only post-peak repertoires were characterized. At 160-218 and 743-854, vaccine-associated CD4 TCRs were dominant, and they spanned spike. Close to half of spike-specific TCRs reportedly recognize unmutated variant regions.

The rearrangement uses TRBV6-5 and TRBJ2-4; 8 bases are shared with TRBD1. Sequences were derived from peripheral blood, sampled on day 0 of AZD1222 vaccination. The TCR originated in an adult in good health. Here the CDR3 DNA reads TGTGCCAGCAGATCGACAGGGGTCCTCGGAAACATTCAGTACTTC. Its protein product is CASRSTGVLGNIQYF.